This T cell receptor (beta chain) was captured in a study of shared clonotypes between healthy human individuals. The method was immunoSEQ multiplex PCR; TCRdb's version includes in-frame clones alone and lacks a portion of them. The data contain approximately 500,000 clones, 90% to 97% of them seen just once; the ten biggest clones take up roughly 0.06%. Per germline, CDR1 MDHEN and CDR2 SYDVKM. V was trimmed by 5 bases and J by 3 bases, leaving 17 bases between them. CDR3 length: 16 residues. Input material: naive CD4+ T cells sorted from blood. Subset specified: CD45RA+ positively selected. The sequence was obtained from a woman under 40 in good health. This chain connects TRBV28 to TRBJ1-5; D uncertain. CDR3 sequence: CASSPNLISNNQPQHF. The CDR3 region has the DNA TGTGCCAGCAGTCCCAACCTAATATCGAACAATCAGCCCCAGCATTTT. Variable domain in full (rest from reference TRBV28 and TRBJ1-5): DVKVTQSSRYLVKRTGEKVFLECVQDMDHENMFWYRQDPGLGLRLIYFSYDVKMKEKGDIPEGYSVSREKKERFSLILESASTNQTSMYLCASSPNLISNNQPQHFGDGTRLSIL.